The 29 T cell receptor beta chains below come from one sample, sequenced in a study of blood T cell repertoires in COVID-19. Assay used: immunoSEQ multiplex PCR; TCRdb lists only in-frame clones, some missing. This table holds about 140,000 clones, over 80% found once. Material: peripheral blood. The origin of the receptors is a middle-aged man with active COVID-19.

The rearrangement uses TRBV5-4 and TRBJ1-1; unclear D gene. The ends were cut back, 1 base at V and 1 base at J, with 5 bases in the middle. This CDR3 is built from 13 residues. Germline-derived CDR1 and CDR2 are SGHNT and YYREEE (reference sequence). CDR3 DNA: TGTGCCAGCAGCTTGTTCCAGAACACTGAAGCTTTCTTT. This gives the protein CASSLFQNTEAFF.

V is TRBV6-5 and J is TRBJ1-1; D uncertain. V was cut by 4 bases and J by 1 base, with 13 bases left in between. Germline V gene data show CDR1 as MNHEY and CDR2 as SVGAGI. The CDR3 covers 15 residues. CDR3 sequence (DNA): TGTGCCAGCAGTTCCCATGAGTTAAGGAACACTGAAGCTTTCTTT. Its translation is CASSSHELRNTEAFF.

The chain combines TRBV6-5 with TRBJ2-1, with TRBD1 matching 9 bases. Germline V gives CDR1 MNHEY, CDR2 SVGAGI. After removal of 5 bases from V and 8 bases from J, the junction contained 10 bases not matched to a gene. This CDR3 comprises 15 residues. CDR3 DNA sequence: TGTGCCAGCAGTCTCGGACAGGGGCGCATAGATGAGCAGTTCTTC. It yields the protein CASSLGQGRIDEQFF.

The CDR3 DNA follows: TGTGCCAGCAGTTTTTTGTTTGAGGGACAGGGGGTCCACGAGCAGTACTTC. Amino acids: CASSFLFEGQGVHEQYF. The chain links TRBV27 to TRBJ2-7; 11 positions agree with TRBD1. There are 17 residues in the CDR3. V was pared by 3 bases and J by 5 bases, with 12 bases of the junction left unmatched. Germline V gene data show CDR1 as MNHEY and CDR2 as SMNVEV (reference sequence).

The rearrangement uses TRBV3-1 (or the pseudogene TRBV3-2) and TRBJ1-1; TRBD1 aligns across 7 bases. CDR1 is LGHDT and CDR2 is YNNKEL in the germline V gene (reference sequence). The V gene end was trimmed by 5 bases and the J gene end by 1 base; junction bases not matched to a gene: 4. CDR3 length equals 14 residues. The CDR3 coding sequence is TGTGCCAGCAGCACGAGGACAGGGAACACTGAAGCTTTCTTT. Its protein is CASSTRTGNTEAFF.

V gene TRBV4-2 combines with J gene TRBJ1-1; D might be TRBD1 (5 bases). V dropped 0 bases and J dropped 1 base, with 12 bases sitting between them. This CDR3 has 16 amino acids. Germline CDR1 is LGHNA and CDR2 is YNFKEQ. The CDR3 bases are TGTGCCAGCAGCCAAGATAGCGGGGCCAGGAACACTGAAGCTTTCTTT. It is translated as CASSQDSGARNTEAFF.

This clone was seen only once. The chain uses TRBV6-1 and TRBJ2-5; the D gene is possibly TRBD2 (5 bases). The CDR3 contains 15 residues. The V gene's germline CDR1 is MNHNS and CDR2 SASEGT. V was pared by 2 bases and J by 1 base, with 11 bases between. CDR3 sequence reads: CASSEMLGVQETQYF. The DNA for the CDR3 is TGTGCCAGCAGTGAAATGTTGGGAGTCCAAGAGACCCAGTACTTC.

The gene calls are TRBV30 and TRBJ2-3; TRBD2 matches 7 bases. The length of the CDR3 is 14 residues. Looked up from germline, CDR1 is GTSNPN and CDR2 is SVGIG (reference sequence). J was trimmed by 0 bases and V by 2 bases; bases with no gene match: 2. The CDR3, as DNA: TGTGCCTGGAGTCCGGGACTAAGCACAGATACGCAGTATTTT. Protein: CAWSPGLSTDTQYF.

The chain recombines TRBV5-4 with TRBJ2-7; TRBD1 agrees at 11 bases. The CDR3 is 15 residues long. The junction had 7 bases not matched to a gene; V was cut back by 4 bases and J by 4 bases. Germline lookup yields CDR1 SGHNT and CDR2 YYREEE (reference sequence). CDR3 bases: TGTGCCAGCAGCCGTACCGGGACAGGGGGTTACGAGCAGTACTTC. Its translation is CASSRTGTGGYEQYF. The full variable domain, in which reference TRBV5-4 and TRBJ2-7 provide the parts outside the CDR3, is ETGVTQSPTHLIKTRGQQVTLRCSSQSGHNTVSWYQQALGQGPQFIFQYYREEENGRGNFPPRFSGLQFPNYSSELNVNALELDDSALYLCASSRTGTGGYEQYFGPGTRLTVT.

The chain combines TRBV7-8 with TRBJ1-2, with 8 bases matching TRBD1. From germline, CDR1 is SGHVS and CDR2 FQNEAQ. V shed 3 bases, J shed 0 bases, and the junction held 6 bases outside the gene matches. CDR3 length equals 16 residues. The CDR3 reads CASSFPPGQANYGYTF. The DNA for the CDR3 is TGTGCCAGCAGCTTCCCGCCGGGACAGGCTAACTATGGCTACACCTTC.

The genes are TRBV29-1 and TRBJ2-5; the D gene is possibly TRBD1 (5 bases). The CDR3 extends over 16 amino acids. Per the germline V gene, CDR1 is SQVTM and CDR2 is ANQGSEA. V was clipped by 4 bases and J by 0 bases, with 18 bases between them. This CDR3 reads CSVVGRELVYQETQYF. DNA for the CDR3: TGCAGCGTTGTGGGCAGGGAATTGGTTTACCAAGAGACCCAGTACTTC. Based on the CDR3 plus reference TRBV29-1 and TRBJ2-5, the full variable domain is SAVISQKPSRDICQRGTSLTIQCQVDSQVTMMFWYRQQPGQSLTLIATANQGSEATYESGFVIDKFPISRPNLTFSTLTVSNMSPEDSSIYLCSVVGRELVYQETQYFGPGTRLLVL.

This rearrangement joins TRBV18 to TRBJ2-3; weak D call: TRBD2 (7 bases). CDR3 length equals 21 residues. The germline V gene encodes CDR1 KGHSH and CDR2 LQKENI. V was shortened by 0 bases and J by 0 bases, with 25 bases between the two germline ends. CDR3 nucleotide sequence: TGTGCCAGCTCACCACCGATCGGGGGGCTCCAACTGGGGCTTAGCACAGATACGCAGTATTTT. It yields the protein CASSPPIGGLQLGLSTDTQYF.

This rearrangement joins TRBV2 to TRBJ2-3, with TRBD2 matching 9 bases. Germline CDR1 and CDR2: SNHLY and FYNNEI. The CDR3 has 16 amino acids. V lost 4 bases, J lost 2 bases, and 7 bases stayed unmatched. The CDR3 DNA reads as TGTGCCAGCAGTGGGGCAGCGGGGGGCTCCACAGATACGCAGTATTTT. It specifies CASSGAAGGSTDTQYF.

The V gene is TRBV5-1, the J gene TRBJ2-2; D call uncertain. The germline V gene encodes CDR1 SGHRS and CDR2 YFSETQ. V was pared by 4 bases and J by 1 base, with 20 bases between. CDR3 size: 18 residues. CDR3 nucleotide sequence: TGCGCCAGCAGCCGACGGTTAGGAGTTCGCTTGAACACCGGGGAGCTGTTTTTT. This translates into CASSRRLGVRLNTGELFF.

This clone was recorded once. This sequence joins TRBV7-3 and TRBJ2-5, with 8 bases that match TRBD2. The J segment lost 4 bases and the V segment lost 5 bases, leaving 3 bases of the junction unmatched. Germline CDR1 SGHTA, CDR2 FQGTGA. The CDR3 is 13 amino acids. The CDR3: CASSRGGVETQYF. CDR3 DNA sequence: TGTGCCAGCAGCCGGGGGGGCGTAGAGACCCAGTACTTC.

V and J are TRBV4-1 and TRBJ2-3; 8 bases line up with TRBD2. This CDR3 region has 17 residues. Germline V gene data show CDR1 as MGHRA and CDR2 as YSYEKL. V shed 0 bases, J shed 2 bases, and the junction held 7 bases outside the gene matches. The CDR3 nucleotides are TGCGCCAGCAGCCAAGATGGGGCGGGGGGCCCCACAGATACGCAGTATTTT. It is translated as CASSQDGAGGPTDTQYF.

V and J are TRBV20-1 and TRBJ2-5; unclear D gene. CDR1 is DFQATT, CDR2 SNEGSKA, per germline (reference sequence). V lost 3 bases and J lost 7, with 6 bases in between. The CDR3 consists of 10 residues. The CDR3 protein is CSASVATQYF. CDR3 DNA sequence: TGCAGTGCTAGTGTGGCGACCCAGTACTTC.

The CDR3 loop reads CASSEGGTGLGSPLHF. DNA of the CDR3: TGTGCCAGCAGTGAAGGAGGGACAGGGTTGGGTTCACCCCTCCACTTT. The rearrangement uses TRBV2 and TRBJ1-6; 9 nucleotides agree with TRBD1. Trimming cost V 1 base and J 9 bases; bases outside gene matches: 7. The germline V gene encodes CDR1 SNHLY and CDR2 FYNNEI. The CDR3 has 16 residues.

This chain connects TRBV18 to TRBJ1-2; D gene unclear. This CDR3 spans 12 amino acids. V dropped 2 bases and J dropped 8 bases, with 9 bases sitting between them. Germline CDR1 reads KGHSH; CDR2 reads LQKENI. The CDR3: CASSPGGFGYTF. The CDR3 coding sequence is TGTGCCAGCTCACCAGGAGGGTTCGGCTACACCTTC. Supplemented by reference TRBV18 and TRBJ1-2, the full variable domain reads NAGVMQNPRHLVRRRGQEARLRCSPMKGHSHVYWYRQLPEEGLKFMVYLQKENIIDESGMPKERFSAEFPKEGPSILRIQQVVRGDSAAYFCASSPGGFGYTFGSGTRLTVV.

The rearrangement uses TRBV6-4 and TRBJ1-5; D unresolved. Trimming removed 3 bases from V and 2 bases from J, with 8 bases in between. Germline CDR1 and CDR2: MRHNA and SNTAGT. This CDR3 region has 14 residues. This chain's CDR3 is CASSETGGNQPQHF. In nucleotides, the CDR3 is TGTGCCAGCAGTGAGACCGGGGGCAATCAGCCCCAGCATTTT.

This clone has only a few counts. The chain combines TRBV5-6 with TRBJ2-7, with D possibly being TRBD2 (5 bases). The CDR3 loop spans 13 amino acids. Trimming pared 5 bases from V and 6 bases from J, leaving 15 bases between. The germline CDR1 and CDR2 sequences are SGHDT and YYEEEE. This CDR3 reads CASSLPVGSEQYF. In nucleotides, the CDR3 is TGTGCCAGCAGTCTTCCCGTAGGGAGCGAGCAGTACTTC.

The chain has TRBV4-2 and TRBJ2-2, with D possibly TRBD2 on 6 matching bases. The CDR3 sequence is 14 residues long. CDR1 and CDR2 from the germline V gene are LGHNA and YNFKEQ. V gave up 0 bases and J gave up 7 bases, with 9 bases separating them. The CDR3 coding sequence is TGTGCCAGCAGCCAAGATCGGCGGGGCGGGGAGCTGTTTTTT. It encodes CASSQDRRGGELFF.

This chain joins TRBV13 and TRBJ2-7; tentatively, D is TRBD2 (6 bases). The germline CDR1 and CDR2 sequences are PRHDT and FYEKMQ (reference sequence). The CDR3 is 16 residues long. V lost 4 bases, J lost 5 bases, and 21 bases lay in between. The CDR3 coding sequence is TGTGCCAGCAGCTACCGTTTGGCGGGGCGCGACCACGAGCAGTACTTC. Its translation: CASSYRLAGRDHEQYF.

This clone came up once. V gene TRBV15 combines with J gene TRBJ2-2, with D perhaps TRBD1 (6 bases). V was clipped by 1 base and J by 5 bases, with 14 bases between them. The CDR3 length is 16 residues. Germline V gene sequence: CDR1 LNHNV, CDR2 YYDKDF (reference sequence). The CDR3 sequence is CATSRVRDKKTGELFF. CDR3 DNA sequence: TGTGCCACCAGCAGAGTAAGGGACAAGAAGACCGGGGAGCTGTTTTTT.

V and J are TRBV4-2 and TRBJ2-2, with TRBD1 identical over 7 bases. V dropped 6 bases and J dropped 1; count of bases not matched to a gene: 5. CDR1 is LGHNA and CDR2 is YNFKEQ in the germline V gene. The CDR3 contains 15 residues. The chain's CDR3 is CASRIGTENTGELFF. The CDR3 nucleotides read TGTGCCAGCAGGATAGGGACAGAGAACACCGGGGAGCTGTTTTTT.

The V and J genes are TRBV6-5 and TRBJ1-2, with D perhaps TRBD1 (6 bases). Germline V lookup: CDR1 MNHEY, CDR2 SVGAGI. This CDR3 comprises 14 residues. V was pared by 6 bases and J by 7 bases, with 18 bases between. CDR3 in DNA: TGTGCCAGCAGCTTAACAGGGTTACTCAGTGGCTACACCTTC. The encoded protein is CASSLTGLLSGYTF.

The J gene is TRBJ1-1, the V gene TRBV6-1, with 7 bases aligning to TRBD1. The CDR3 is 14 amino acids. Unmatched junction bases numbered 1, after V lost 3 bases and J lost 0 bases. CDR1 is MNHNS, CDR2 SASEGT, per germline. CDR3 DNA sequence: TGTGCCAGCAGTGAGACAGGGTTGAACACTGAAGCTTTCTTT. Translation: CASSETGLNTEAFF.

The V and J genes are TRBV6-2 or TRBV6-3 and TRBJ2-2, with D uncertain. CDR3 length: 15 residues. The ends were cut back, 1 base at V and 3 bases at J, with 9 bases in the middle. Germline V lookup: CDR1 MNHEY, CDR2 SVGEGT. This chain's CDR3 is CASSYFSPDTGELFF. As DNA, the CDR3 is TGTGCCAGCAGTTACTTTAGCCCGGACACCGGGGAGCTGTTTTTT.

This clone occurred once. This rearrangement joins TRBV6-1 to TRBJ1-1, with 9 bases that match TRBD1. Per germline, CDR1 MNHNS and CDR2 SASEGT. This CDR3 is 16 amino acids long. Unmatched junction bases numbered 10, after V lost 4 bases and J lost 4 bases. The CDR3 DNA sequence: TGTGCCAGCAGTGTCCCGGGACAGGGAAGGTCCACTGAAGCTTTCTTT. Translated, it gives CASSVPGQGRSTEAFF.